This T cell receptor (beta chain) was observed in a study of control samples from healthy donors and cancer patients. The length of the CDR3 is 14 residues. The germline V gene has CDR1 SNHLY and CDR2 FYNNEI. Trimming shortened V by 7 bases and J by 2 bases, and 14 bases separated the two germline ends. The assay was immunoSEQ multiplex PCR, and TCRdb's table has in-frame clones only and misses some. This repertoire shows fewer than 90,000 clones, about 90% found once; its top ten account for under 2.5%. The TCR was taken from an older woman with head and neck cancer. The chain links TRBV2 to TRBJ2-5; D might be TRBD2 (6 bases). Sequences were obtained from PBMCs. The CDR3 sequence: CASTLGTPQETQYF. CDR3 coding DNA: TGTGCCAGCACCCTCGGGACTCCGCAAGAGACCCAGTACTTC. Full variable domain (missing parts from reference TRBV2 and TRBJ2-5): EPEVTQTPSHQVTQMGQEVILRCVPISNHLYFYWYRQILGQKVEFLVSFYNNEISEKSEIFDDQFSVERPDGSNFTLKIRSTKLEDSAMYFCASTLGTPQETQYFGPGTRLLVL.